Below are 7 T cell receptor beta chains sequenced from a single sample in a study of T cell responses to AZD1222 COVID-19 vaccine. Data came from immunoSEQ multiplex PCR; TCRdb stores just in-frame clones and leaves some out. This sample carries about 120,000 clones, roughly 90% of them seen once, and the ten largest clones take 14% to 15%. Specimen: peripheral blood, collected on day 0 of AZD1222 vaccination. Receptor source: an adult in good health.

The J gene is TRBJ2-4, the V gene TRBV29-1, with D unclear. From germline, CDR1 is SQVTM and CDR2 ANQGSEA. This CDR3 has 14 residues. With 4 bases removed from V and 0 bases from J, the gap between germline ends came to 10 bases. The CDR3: CSVVGSLAKNIQYF. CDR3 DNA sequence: TGCAGCGTTGTCGGATCCTTAGCCAAAAACATTCAGTACTTC.

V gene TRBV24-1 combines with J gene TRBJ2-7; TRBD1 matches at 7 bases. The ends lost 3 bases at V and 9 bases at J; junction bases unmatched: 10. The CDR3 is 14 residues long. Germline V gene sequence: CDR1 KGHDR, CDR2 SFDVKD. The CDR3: CATSDAETGPGQYF. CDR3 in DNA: TGTGCCACCAGTGATGCCGAGACAGGGCCGGGGCAGTACTTC.

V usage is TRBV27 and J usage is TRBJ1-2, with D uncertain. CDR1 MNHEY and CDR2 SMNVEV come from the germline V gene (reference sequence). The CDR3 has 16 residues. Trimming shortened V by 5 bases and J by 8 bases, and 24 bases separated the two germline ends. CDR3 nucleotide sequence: TGTGCCAGCAGTACCTCGGACGAGCCACACGGAAGAGGCTACACCTTC. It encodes CASSTSDEPHGRGYTF.

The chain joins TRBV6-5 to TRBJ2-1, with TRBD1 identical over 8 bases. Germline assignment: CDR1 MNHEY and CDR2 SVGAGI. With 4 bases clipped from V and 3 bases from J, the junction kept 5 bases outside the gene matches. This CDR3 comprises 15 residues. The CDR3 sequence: CASSSTGVFYNEQFF. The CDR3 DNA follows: TGTGCCAGCAGTTCGACAGGGGTTTTCTACAATGAGCAGTTCTTC.

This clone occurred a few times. The CDR3 DNA is TGTGCCAGCAGCTTGGGACAACCGAACTATGGCTACACCTTC. Its translation is CASSLGQPNYGYTF. This chain connects TRBV7-9 to TRBJ1-2; perhaps TRBD1 as D (6 bases). V was trimmed by 3 bases and J by 2 bases, leaving 10 bases between them. The CDR3 totals 14 residues. Germline CDR1 reads SEHNR; CDR2 reads FQNEAQ (reference sequence). The variable domain in full, completed from reference TRBV7-9 and TRBJ1-2, reads DTGVSQNPRHKITKRGQNVTFRCDPISEHNRLYWYRQTLGQGPEFLTYFQNEAQLEKSRLLSDRFSAERPKGSFSTLEIQRTEQGDSAMYLCASSLGQPNYGYTFGSGTRLTVV.

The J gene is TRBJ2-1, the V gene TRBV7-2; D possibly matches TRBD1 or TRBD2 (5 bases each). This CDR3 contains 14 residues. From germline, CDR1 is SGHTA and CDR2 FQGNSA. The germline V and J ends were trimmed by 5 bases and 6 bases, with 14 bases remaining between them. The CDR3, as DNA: TGTGCCAGCAGCCCACCGGGACCCTTCAATGAGCAGTTCTTC. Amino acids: CASSPPGPFNEQFF.

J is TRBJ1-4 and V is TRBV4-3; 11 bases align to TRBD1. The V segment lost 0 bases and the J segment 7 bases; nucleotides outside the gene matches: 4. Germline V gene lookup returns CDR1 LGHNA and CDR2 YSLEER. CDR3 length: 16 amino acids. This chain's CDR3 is CASSQDGQGAPEKLFF. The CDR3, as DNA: TGCGCCAGCAGCCAAGACGGACAGGGGGCGCCTGAAAAACTGTTTTTT.